Listed below are T cell receptor beta chains from one sample, sequenced in a study of cytomegalovirus exposure and HLA in healthy donors. TCRdb's table, derived via immunoSEQ multiplex PCR, lists solely in-frame clones and lacks some. The repertoire has a few hundred thousand clones, about 74% of them found once; the top ten carry roughly 16%. The specimen sequenced was PBMCs. The receptors were sampled from a man between 40 and 49 years old in good health and CMV-seronegative. The CDR3 runs from the conserved cysteine through the conserved F or W. D genes are given only for firm matches. Rows may omit the clone size; those that give it use once, few, many or a size class.

abundance: -; d_gene: -; v_gene: TRBV5-1; j_gene: TRBJ2-2; CDR3aa: CASSLGVAENTGELFF; CDR3nt: TGCGCCAGCAGCTTGGGGGTAGCGGAGAACACCGGGGAGCTGTTTTTT
abundance: -; d_gene: TRBD2; v_gene: TRBV5-4; j_gene: TRBJ2-1; CDR3aa: CASSLASSGYFNEQFF; CDR3nt: TGTGCCAGCAGCTTGGCTTCTAGCGGTTATTTTAATGAGCAGTTCTTC
abundance: -; d_gene: TRBD1; v_gene: TRBV5-1; j_gene: TRBJ2-7; CDR3aa: CASSLDRGPYEQYF; CDR3nt: TGCGCCAGCAGCTTGGACAGGGGCCCCTACGAGCAGTACTTC
abundance: -; d_gene: TRBD2; v_gene: TRBV9; j_gene: TRBJ2-7; CDR3aa: CASSVSSGSYEQYF; CDR3nt: TGTGCCAGCAGCGTTTCTAGCGGGTCCTACGAGCAGTACTTC
abundance: -; d_gene: -; v_gene: TRBV10-1; j_gene: TRBJ2-3; CDR3aa: CASSPAGTNTDTQYF; CDR3nt: TGCGCCAGCAGCCCCGCGGGTACTAACACAGATACGCAGTATTTT
abundance: -; d_gene: -; v_gene: TRBV9; j_gene: TRBJ1-5; CDR3aa: CASSAQGIGQPQHF; CDR3nt: TGTGCCAGCAGCGCCCAGGGGATCGGTCAGCCCCAGCATTTT
abundance: -; d_gene: TRBD2; v_gene: TRBV10-3; j_gene: TRBJ2-3; CDR3aa: CAISELAHFAGGPITQYF; CDR3nt: TGTGCCATCAGTGAGTTGGCTCACTTTGCGGGAGGGCCGATTACGCAGTATTTT
abundance: -; d_gene: -; v_gene: TRBV23-1; j_gene: TRBJ2-3; CDR3aa: CASSQSSGRTTDTQYF; CDR3nt: TGCGCCAGCAGTCAATCAAGTGGGCGAACCACAGATACGCAGTATTTT
abundance: -; d_gene: -; v_gene: TRBV5-1; j_gene: TRBJ1-1; CDR3aa: CASSVDIFGTEAFF; CDR3nt: TGCGCCAGCAGCGTGGACATATTTGGCACTGAAGCTTTCTTT
abundance: -; d_gene: TRBD2; v_gene: TRBV5-1; j_gene: TRBJ2-7; CDR3aa: CASSRSREKYEQYF; CDR3nt: TGCGCCAGCAGCAGGTCGCGGGAGAAGTACGAGCAGTACTTC
abundance: -; d_gene: -; v_gene: TRBV7-9; j_gene: TRBJ2-5; CDR3aa: CASSLEGRGASGETQYF; CDR3nt: TGTGCCAGCAGCTTAGAGGGCAGGGGCGCGAGCGGAGAGACCCAGTACTTC
abundance: few; d_gene: TRBD2; v_gene: TRBV7-9; j_gene: TRBJ2-7; CDR3aa: CASSLVLAGGPFWDF; CDR3nt: TGTGCCAGCAGCTTGGTCCTAGCGGGAGGGCCTTTTTGGGACTTC
abundance: -; d_gene: TRBD1; v_gene: TRBV6-1; j_gene: TRBJ1-2; CDR3aa: CASSDPGQGYGYTF; CDR3nt: TGTGCCAGCAGTGACCCGGGACAGGGCTATGGCTACACCTTC
abundance: -; d_gene: -; v_gene: TRBV2; j_gene: TRBJ2-1; CDR3aa: CASSEASGGTGDEQFF; CDR3nt: TGTGCCAGCAGTGAAGCCTCAGGGGGGACTGGGGATGAGCAGTTCTTC
abundance: few; d_gene: -; v_gene: TRBV7-3; j_gene: TRBJ1-6; CDR3aa: CASSTTVNSPLHF; CDR3nt: TGTGCCAGCAGCACGACAGTTAATTCACCCCTCCACTTT